The clone carrying this TCR beta chain appeared once. This CDR3 is 15 amino acids long. CDR1 and CDR2 (germline): MDHEN, SYDVKM. Trimming took 8 bases from V and 6 from J; bases not matched to a gene: 13. The data were taken from a study of blood T cell repertoires in COVID-19. Study overall: The United States, Italy and Spain supplied acute and convalescent COVID-19 samples. T cells, B-cell-depleted T cells, or PBMCs provided the cDNA or gDNA that served as material.

Original processing notes: Amplification of reference gene primers provided the estimated nucleated cell counts. The method was immunoSEQ multiplex PCR; TCRdb's version includes in-frame clones alone and lacks a portion of them. D and trimming were read from the DNA, whereas the V and J calls and clone size are those reported in that table. The repertoire holds about 59,000 clones, with around 88% as singletons. This TCR was recovered from an elderly woman with active COVID-19. Sequenced: peripheral blood. V usage is TRBV28 and J usage is TRBJ2-5, with TRBD2 matching 9 bases. The CDR3 region is CASGGAGGGAQTQYF. CDR3 DNA: TGTGCCAGCGGGGGGGCTGGCGGGGGGGCGCAGACCCAGTACTTC.